This T cell receptor (beta chain) is drawn from a study of T cell clonality in common variable immunodeficiency. Profiled with immunoSEQ multiplex PCR; TCRdb holds only in-frame clones, not every one. The sample contains roughly 42,000 clones, none of them singletons. Study-wide findings and caveats: In common variable immunodeficiency, TCR beta chains reportedly carried fewer deletions and N-nucleotide insertions.

The CDR3 is 14 amino acids. V was cut by 3 bases and J by 2 bases, with 10 bases left in between. Germline V gives CDR1 PRHDT, CDR2 FYEKMQ (reference sequence). This clone has a count of ten or more. Its antigen is not identified. The sequence runs out 3 residues before the end of the CDR3; the remainder is reconstructed from the germline J gene. Sequenced input: peripheral blood mononuclear cells. The TCR comes from a human donor with common variable immunodeficiency. This chain connects TRBV13 to TRBJ1-2; D might be TRBD1 (6 bases). The DNA read from the CDR3 is TGTGCCAGCAGCTTCTGGGACAAGAACTATGGC. This translates into CASSFWDKNYG. The CDR3 in full is CASSFWDKNYGYTF.